This T cell receptor (beta chain) derives from a study of T cells in pancreatic ductal adenocarcinoma. Study findings and constraints: Compared with tumor, blood showed more total productive templates and around 8-fold more clonotypes. Tumor and blood clonality did not differ significantly, about 0.12 versus 0.079. Results skew toward the minority of patients with early-stage disease.

Trimming removed 2 bases from V and 4 bases from J, with 17 bases in between. There are 16 residues in the CDR3. The germline V gene encodes CDR1 MDHEN and CDR2 SYDVKM. Data came from immunoSEQ multiplex PCR; TCRdb stores just in-frame clones and leaves some out. The table lists roughly 100,000 clones, nearly 95% of them singletons. Surgery without prior neoadjuvant therapy was the treatment of the selected pancreatic ductal adenocarcinoma patients. About this clone: Antigen specificity is unknown.

This receptor was identified in a human donor with pancreatic ductal adenocarcinoma. V is TRBV28 and J is TRBJ1-2, with a weak D call TRBD1 (6 bases). Sequenced input: PBMCs. CDR3 amino acids: CASSLPLLGQLYGYTF. CDR3 DNA: TGTGCCAGCAGTTTACCCCTCTTGGGACAACTCTATGGCTACACCTTC.